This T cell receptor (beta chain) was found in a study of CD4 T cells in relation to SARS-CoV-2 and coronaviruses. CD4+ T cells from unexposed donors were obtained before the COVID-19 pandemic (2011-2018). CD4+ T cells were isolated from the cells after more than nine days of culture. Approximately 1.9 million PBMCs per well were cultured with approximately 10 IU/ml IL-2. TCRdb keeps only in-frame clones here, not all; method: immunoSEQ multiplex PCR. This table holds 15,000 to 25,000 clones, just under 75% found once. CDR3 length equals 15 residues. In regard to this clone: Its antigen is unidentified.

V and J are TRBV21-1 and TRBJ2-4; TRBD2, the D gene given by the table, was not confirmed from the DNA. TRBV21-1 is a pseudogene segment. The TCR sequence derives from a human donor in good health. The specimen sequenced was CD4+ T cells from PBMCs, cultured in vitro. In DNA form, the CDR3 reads TGTGCCAGCAGCAGTGCGACTGGAATCAAAAACATTCAGTACTTC. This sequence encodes CASSSATGIKNIQYF.